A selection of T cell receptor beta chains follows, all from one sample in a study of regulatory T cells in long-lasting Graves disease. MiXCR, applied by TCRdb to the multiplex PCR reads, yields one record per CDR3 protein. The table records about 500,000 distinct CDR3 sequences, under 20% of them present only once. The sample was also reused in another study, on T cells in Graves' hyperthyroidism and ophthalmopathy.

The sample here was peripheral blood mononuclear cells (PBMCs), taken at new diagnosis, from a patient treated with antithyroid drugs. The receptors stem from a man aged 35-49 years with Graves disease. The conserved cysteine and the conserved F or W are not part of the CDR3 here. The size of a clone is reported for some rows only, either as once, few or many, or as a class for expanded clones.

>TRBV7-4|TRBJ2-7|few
ASSRTGGSEQY
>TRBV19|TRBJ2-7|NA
ASSMGLAYEQY
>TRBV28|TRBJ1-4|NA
ASSVAGVHEKLF
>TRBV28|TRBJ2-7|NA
ASNRWAHEQY
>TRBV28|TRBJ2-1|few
ASVTYNGQF
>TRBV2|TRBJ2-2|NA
ASSDLPSNGELF
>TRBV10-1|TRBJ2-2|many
ASKPTRTGELF
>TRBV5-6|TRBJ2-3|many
ASSASGTSGTDTQY
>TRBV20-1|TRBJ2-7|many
SARAQSGAFYEQY
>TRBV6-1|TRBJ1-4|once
ASSRGFLQGLF
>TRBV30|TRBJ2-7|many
AWSVGQLSYEQY
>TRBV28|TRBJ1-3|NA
ASSFYLGPSAGNTIY
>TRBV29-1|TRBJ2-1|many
SVETLAGTEQF
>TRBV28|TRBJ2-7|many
ASTSLGLYEQY
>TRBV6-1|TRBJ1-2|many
ASRGTWTGGLNYGYT
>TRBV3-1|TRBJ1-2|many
ASSQGAPGLNYGYT
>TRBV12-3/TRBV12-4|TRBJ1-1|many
ASSNLTGTGSRNTEAF
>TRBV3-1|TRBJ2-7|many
ASSQTRSYEQY
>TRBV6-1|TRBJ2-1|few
ASRGPGEQF
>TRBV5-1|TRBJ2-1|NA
ASSLTGRNEQF
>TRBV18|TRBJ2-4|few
ASSPLPGGSAKNIQY
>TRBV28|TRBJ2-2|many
ASSMDWAGELF
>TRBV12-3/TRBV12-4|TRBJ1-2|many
ASSPQQGPNRGYT
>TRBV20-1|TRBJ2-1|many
SATPISGRGTYNEQF
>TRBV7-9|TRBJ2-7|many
ASSSNTGRSSYEQY
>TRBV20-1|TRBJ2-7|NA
SASFRTEQY
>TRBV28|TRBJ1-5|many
ASSFLSSVGPQH
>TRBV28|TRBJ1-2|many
ASFGSYGYT
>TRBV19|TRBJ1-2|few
ASSSSGKHGYT
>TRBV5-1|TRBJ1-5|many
ASSYGQGNQPQH